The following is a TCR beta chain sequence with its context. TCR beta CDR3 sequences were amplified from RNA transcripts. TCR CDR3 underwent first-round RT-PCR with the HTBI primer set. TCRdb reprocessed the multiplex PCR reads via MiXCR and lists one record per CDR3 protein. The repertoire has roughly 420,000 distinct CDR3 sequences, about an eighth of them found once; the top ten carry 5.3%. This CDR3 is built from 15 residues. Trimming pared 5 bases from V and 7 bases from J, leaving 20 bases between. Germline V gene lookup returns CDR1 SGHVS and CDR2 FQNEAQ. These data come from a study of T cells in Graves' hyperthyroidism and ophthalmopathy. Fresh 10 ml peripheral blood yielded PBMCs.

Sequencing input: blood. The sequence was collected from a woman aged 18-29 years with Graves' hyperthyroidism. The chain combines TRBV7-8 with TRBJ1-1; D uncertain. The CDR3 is CASSRSPAPSNEAFF. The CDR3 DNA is TGTGCCAGCAGCCGTTCCCCGGCGCCTAGCAATGAAGCTTTCTTT. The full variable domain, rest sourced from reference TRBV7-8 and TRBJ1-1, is GAGVSQSPRYKVAKRGQDVALRCDPISGHVSLFWYQQALGQGPEFLTYFQNEAQLDKSGLPSDRFFAERPEGSVSTLKIQRTQQEDSAVYLCASSRSPAPSNEAFFGQGTRLTVV.